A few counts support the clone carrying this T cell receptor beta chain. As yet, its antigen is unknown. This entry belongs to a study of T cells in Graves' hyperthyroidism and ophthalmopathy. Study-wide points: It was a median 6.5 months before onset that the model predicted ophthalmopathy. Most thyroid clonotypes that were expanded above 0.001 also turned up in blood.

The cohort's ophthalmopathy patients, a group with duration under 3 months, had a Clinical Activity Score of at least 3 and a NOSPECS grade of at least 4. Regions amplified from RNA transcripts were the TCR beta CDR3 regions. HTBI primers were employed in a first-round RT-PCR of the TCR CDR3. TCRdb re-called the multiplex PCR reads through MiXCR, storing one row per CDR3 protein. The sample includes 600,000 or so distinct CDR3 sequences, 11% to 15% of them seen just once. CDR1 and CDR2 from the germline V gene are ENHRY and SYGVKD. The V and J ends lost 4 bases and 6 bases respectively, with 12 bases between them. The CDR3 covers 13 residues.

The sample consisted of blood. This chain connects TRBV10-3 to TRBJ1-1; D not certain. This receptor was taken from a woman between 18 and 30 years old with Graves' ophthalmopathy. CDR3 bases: TGTGCCATCAGTGGCAATCCAGGCGCTGAAGCTTTCTTT. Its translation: CAISGNPGAEAFF.